A single sample gave rise to the 9 T cell receptor beta chains below, sequenced in a study of PD-1 blockade in mismatch repair-deficient tumors. The assay was immunoSEQ multiplex PCR, and TCRdb's table has in-frame clones only and misses some. The repertoire holds about 16,000 clones, with 84% as singletons. Source: PBMCs, taken before pembrolizumab treatment. Source of these receptors: an adult with mismatch repair-deficient cancer.

This rearrangement joins TRBV5-1 to TRBJ1-2; TRBD1 matches 12 bases. This CDR3 is built from 14 residues. The germline V gene encodes CDR1 SGHRS and CDR2 YFSETQ. Trimming cost V 4 bases and J 5 bases; bases outside gene matches: 3. The CDR3 loop is CASSPGQGAYGYTF. The CDR3 region has the DNA TGCGCCAGCAGCCCGGGACAGGGGGCGTATGGCTACACCTTC.

The genes are TRBV28 and TRBJ2-7, with unresolved D. This CDR3 has 14 residues. Germline CDR1 and CDR2: MDHEN and SYDVKM. Trimming removed 3 bases at V and 1 base at J, with 10 bases between. CDR3 bases: TGTGCCAGCAGTTTTAGATGGAAGTCCTACGAGCAGTACTTC. Translation: CASSFRWKSYEQYF.

This sequence joins TRBV10-3 and TRBJ2-1; 8 nucleotides line up with TRBD1. The CDR3 totals 12 residues. The germline V gene encodes CDR1 ENHRY and CDR2 SYGVKD. Trimming at V came to 6 bases and at J to 10 bases, leaving 5 bases not matched to a gene. CDR3 coding DNA: TGTGCCATCAGCCCGACAGGGGACGAGCAGTTCTTC. This encodes CAISPTGDEQFF.

This clone was counted once. The chain links TRBV29-1 to TRBJ2-1; D remains unclear. Trimming took 5 bases from V and 8 from J, leaving 7 bases between them. The CDR3 consists of 10 residues. Germline CDR1 reads SQVTM; CDR2 reads ANQGSEA. CDR3 bases: TGCAGCGTTAATGTCGATGAGCAGTTCTTC. Translated, it gives CSVNVDEQFF.

The CDR3: CASRTQTGYTDTQYF. The CDR3 coding sequence is TGCGCCAGCAGAACCCAGACAGGGTATACAGATACGCAGTATTTT. The chain is built from TRBV5-1 and TRBJ2-3, with 7 bases aligning to TRBD1. There are 15 residues in the CDR3. The V gene end was trimmed by 5 bases and the J gene end by 3 bases; junction bases not matched to a gene: 9. The germline V gene encodes CDR1 SGHRS and CDR2 YFSETQ.

V usage is TRBV6-4 and J usage is TRBJ2-1; 9 bases agree with TRBD1. The CDR3 spans 16 residues. Germline V lookup: CDR1 MRHNA, CDR2 SNTAGT. The J segment lost 2 bases and the V segment lost 5 bases, leaving 7 bases of the junction unmatched. CDR3 in DNA: TGTGCCAGCAGTCCTGGACAGGGGCCAACCTACAATGAGCAGTTCTTC. This codes for CASSPGQGPTYNEQFF.

CDR3 loop: CASRKNTGELFF. CDR3 nucleotides: TGTGCCAGCAGGAAGAACACCGGGGAGCTGTTTTTT. The rearrangement links TRBV28 to TRBJ2-2, with D unclear. The V end was cut by 6 bases, the J end by 1 base, with 3 bases between. The CDR3 runs 12 residues. The germline CDR1 and CDR2 sequences are MDHEN and SYDVKM.

The chain recombines TRBV7-2 with TRBJ2-1; 7 bases fit TRBD2. With V trimmed by 2 bases and J by 1 base, 2 bases remained unmatched. This CDR3 region has 15 residues. Germline V gene data show CDR1 as SGHTA and CDR2 as FQGNSA. The CDR3 nucleotides read TGTGCCAGCAGCTTACTAGCGGAATCCTACAATGAGCAGTTCTTC. It translates to CASSLLAESYNEQFF. Looking up the rest from reference TRBV7-2 and TRBJ2-1 gives the full variable domain: GAGVSQSPSNKVTEKGKDVELRCDPISGHTALYWYRQSLGQGLEFLIYFQGNSAPDKSGLPSDRFSAERTGGSVSTLTIQRTQQEDSAVYLCASSLLAESYNEQFFGPGTRLTVL.

J is TRBJ2-7 and V is TRBV6-5, with D tentatively TRBD1 (6 bases). The CDR3 is made up of 15 amino acids. The germline gives CDR1 MNHEY, CDR2 SVGAGI. V was pared by 5 bases and J by 6 bases, with 20 bases between. CDR3 nucleotides: TGTGCCAGCAGTCTGAGGACAGATGCCCTACTCGAGCAGTACTTC. It specifies CASSLRTDALLEQYF.